The clone carrying this TCR beta chain was seen many times. Its antigen is unknown. The sample belongs to a study of T cell repertoires in cytomegalovirus infection. Looking at the study overall: Evidence of both CMV infection and a matching HLA type came from public TCR beta signatures.

Germline CDR1 and CDR2: SGHTA and FQGNSA. The V end was cut by 0 bases, the J end by 1 base, with 10 bases between. The CDR3 spans 17 residues. Each CDR3 protein is one row after TCRdb ran MiXCR on the reads. Counted here are approximately 250,000 distinct CDR3 sequences, roughly 12% occurring once; the ten biggest clones make up 1.6%. Overall study findings and caveats: There were HLA-C-restricted CMV-specific TCR beta clonotypes dominating the ex vivo response.

Material for sequencing was PBMCs. The clonotype was recovered from a human donor in good health (CMV status not recorded). Some clones in this sample may be carry-over from other donors' samples. The chain employs TRBV7-2 and TRBJ1-6; no clear D gene. The CDR3 coding sequence is TGTGCCAGCAGCTTAGCCGACCGTGAATCCTATAATTCACCCCTCCACTTT. Amino acid sequence: CASSLADRESYNSPLHF.